This T cell receptor beta chain was observed in a study of blood T cell repertoires in COVID-19. The V end lost 6 bases, the J end lost 1 base, and 19 bases lay between the germline ends. Looked up from germline, CDR1 is SGHRS and CDR2 is YFSETQ. The CDR3 contains 16 residues. Authors' processing steps: Counts of nucleated cells, estimated from reference gene primer amplification, were obtained. The assay was immunoSEQ multiplex PCR, and TCRdb's table has in-frame clones only and misses some. V, J and clone size derive from that table, while D and trimming were established from the DNA sequence. The table has some 80,000 clones, around 76% seen once.

The sample comprised peripheral blood. The TCR originated in a woman over 75 with active or convalescent COVID-19. The chain is built from TRBV5-1 and TRBJ1-1; possible D gene TRBD1, 5 bases. CDR3 nucleotides: TGCGCCAGCACCCGCAGGGTCAATAATGGGAACACTGAAGCTTTCTTT. Translating it yields CASTRRVNNGNTEAFF.